These 19 T cell receptor beta chains came from one sample sequenced in a study of CD8 T cells in Susac syndrome. RNA totalling roughly 0.45 to 1 ug underwent reverse transcription with random hexamers. TCRdb called the immunoSEQ multiplex PCR reads again in MiXCR, with one record for every CDR3 protein. The table has around 280,000 distinct CDR3 sequences, about 88% seen once. Sequenced input: CD8+ T cells from PBMCs. These receptors originate from a human donor with multiple sclerosis.

CDR3 sequence reads: CASSRRSGQYLFF. The DNA for the CDR3 is TGTGCCAGCAGCCGAAGATCGGGACAATACCTGTTTTTT. The rearrangement joins TRBV6-1 to TRBJ1-4; D may be TRBD1 (6 bases). Trimming took off 6 bases at V and 14 bases at J, with 19 bases between the two ends. Germline values: CDR1 MNHNS, CDR2 SASEGT. This CDR3 spans 13 amino acids.

The chain joins TRBV30 to TRBJ2-2; D is undetermined. Trimming removed 3 bases at V and 6 bases at J, with 5 bases between. Germline CDR1 GTSNPN, CDR2 SVGIG (reference sequence). The CDR3 totals 11 residues. The CDR3 spells CAWRSSGELFF. The CDR3 DNA sequence: TGTGCCTGGAGGAGCTCCGGGGAGCTGTTTTTT. The whole variable domain, remainder taken from reference TRBV30 and TRBJ2-2, is SQTIHQWPATLVQPVGSPLSLECTVEGTSNPNLYWYRQAAGRGLQLLFYSVGIGQISSEVPQNLSASRPQDRQFILSSKKLLLSDSGFYLCAWRSSGELFFGEGSRLTVL.

The chain couples TRBV9 to TRBJ1-2; possibly TRBD1 for D (5 bases). The CDR3 is 16 residues long. Trimming left V 0 bases short and J 2 bases short, with 14 bases between. Germline values: CDR1 SGDLS, CDR2 YYNGEE. Written as DNA, the CDR3 is TGTGCCAGCAGCGTAGCTGTGACAGCTGACAACTATGGCTACACCTTC. Translated: CASSVAVTADNYGYTF.

This chain uses TRBV7-9 with TRBJ1-4; TRBD1 matches at 8 bases. Germline CDR1 SEHNR, CDR2 FQNEAQ (reference sequence). V shed 5 bases, J shed 0 bases, and the junction held 8 bases outside the gene matches. CDR3 length: 17 amino acids. CDR3 in amino acids: CASSPRDRGATNEKLFF. The CDR3 nucleotides read TGTGCCAGCAGCCCGAGAGACAGGGGAGCAACTAATGAAAAACTGTTTTTT.

V usage is TRBV20-1 and J usage is TRBJ2-5, with TRBD2 identical over 8 bases. Germline CDR1 and CDR2: DFQATT and SNEGSKA (reference sequence). The length of the CDR3 is 14 residues. Unmatched junction bases numbered 7, after V lost 2 bases and J lost 5 bases. CDR3 sequence reads: CSARTVRTSETQYF. In nucleotides, the CDR3 is TGCAGTGCTAGAACCGTCCGGACTAGCGAGACCCAGTACTTC.

This clonotype was found once. The chain combines TRBV9 with TRBJ2-2; possibly TRBD1 or TRBD2 for D (5 bases each). CDR1 SGDLS and CDR2 YYNGEE come from the germline V gene. The CDR3 runs 15 residues. Trimming stripped 2 bases from V and 3 bases from J, with 11 bases between. The DNA for the CDR3 is TGTGCCAGCAGCGTCTCGGGACGGGACACCGGGGAGCTGTTTTTT. Its translation is CASSVSGRDTGELFF.

CDR3 nucleotide sequence: TGTGCCAGCAGCGTAATCCCGGGGGAGCAGTACTTC. It encodes CASSVIPGEQYF. This chain uses TRBV9 with TRBJ2-7; TRBD2 is a possible D gene (5 bases). Germline V lookup: CDR1 SGDLS, CDR2 YYNGEE. Between the trimmed V and J ends, which lost 1 base and 7 bases, there was a span of 9 bases. The CDR3 contains 12 residues.

V usage is TRBV7-9 and J usage is TRBJ2-7, with D tentatively TRBD2 (5 bases). This CDR3 region has 16 residues. Deletions cut 0 bases from V and 3 bases from J, with 15 bases between. In germline, CDR1 is SEHNR, CDR2 FQNEAQ (reference sequence). The CDR3 DNA follows: TGTGCCAGCAGCTTAGCCCCTGAGACGAGGGACTACGAGCAGTACTTC. The encoded protein is CASSLAPETRDYEQYF.

The chain carries TRBV27 and TRBJ1-5, with a possible D match to TRBD1 (5 bases). The CDR3 contains 14 residues. Per germline, CDR1 MNHEY and CDR2 SMNVEV (reference sequence). Trimming removed 6 bases from V and 0 bases from J, with 9 bases in between. The CDR3 here is CASRPGGSNQPQHF. The CDR3 DNA sequence: TGTGCCAGCAGACCGGGGGGTAGCAATCAGCCCCAGCATTTT.

The chain employs TRBV11-2 and TRBJ1-1; D uncertain. The germline V gene encodes CDR1 SGHAT and CDR2 FQNNGV. The CDR3 spans 12 residues. Trimming pared 1 base from V and 6 bases from J, leaving 6 bases between. CDR3 in DNA: TGTGCCAGCAGCTTAGTGGGGTCTGAAGCTTTCTTT. Translation: CASSLVGSEAFF.

This CDR3 is CASSPLGGYNEQFF. CDR3 DNA sequence: TGTGCCAGCAGTCCGCTAGGCGGATACAATGAGCAGTTCTTC. The V and J genes are TRBV28 and TRBJ2-1; D remains unclear. The CDR3 is 14 residues long. The germline V gene has CDR1 MDHEN and CDR2 SYDVKM. Trimming took off 5 bases at V and 4 bases at J, with 12 bases between the two ends.

The chain joins TRBV29-1 to TRBJ2-7, with a possible D match to TRBD2 (6 bases). Germline lookup yields CDR1 SQVTM and CDR2 ANQGSEA. V was cut by 7 bases and J by 1 base, with 14 bases left in between. The CDR3 has 13 residues. CDR3 bases: TGCAGCGCCAAAGCGGGCAGGTCCTACGAGCAGTACTTC. Translation gives CSAKAGRSYEQYF.

There are a few counts of this clonotype. J is TRBJ2-7 and V is TRBV7-9, with TRBD1 matching over 7 bases. This CDR3 is 15 amino acids long. V lost 5 bases, J lost 0 bases, and 7 bases stayed unmatched. Germline V lookup: CDR1 SEHNR, CDR2 FQNEAQ (reference sequence). CDR3 sequence reads: CASSGMTGSSYEQYF. The CDR3 coding sequence is TGTGCCAGCAGCGGCATGACAGGGAGCTCCTACGAGCAGTACTTC. Based on the CDR3 plus reference TRBV7-9 and TRBJ2-7, the full variable domain is DTGVSQNPRHKITKRGQNVTFRCDPISEHNRLYWYRQTLGQGPEFLTYFQNEAQLEKSRLLSDRFSAERPKGSFSTLEIQRTEQGDSAMYLCASSGMTGSSYEQYFGPGTRLTVT.

The chain carries TRBV7-9 and TRBJ2-5; the D gene is possibly TRBD1 (6 bases). Germline V gene data show CDR1 as SEHNR and CDR2 as FQNEAQ (reference sequence). The CDR3 has 13 amino acids. Trimming took 4 bases from V and 2 from J, leaving 8 bases between them. CDR3 sequence reads: CASSWGQQETQYF. CDR3 coding DNA: TGTGCCAGCAGCTGGGGACAACAAGAGACCCAGTACTTC.

The rearrangement links TRBV29-1 to TRBJ2-5, with 12 bases matching TRBD2. V was clipped by 0 bases and J by 4 bases; unmatched bases: 6. The germline CDR1 and CDR2 sequences are SQVTM and ANQGSEA. The CDR3 contains 16 residues. CDR3 region: CSVEDHEGLAGETQYF. CDR3 nucleotides: TGCAGCGTTGAAGATCATGAGGGACTAGCGGGAGAGACCCAGTACTTC.

The genes are TRBV2 and TRBJ2-5; no definite D call. The germline V gene has CDR1 SNHLY and CDR2 FYNNEI. This CDR3 has 16 residues. V shed 2 bases and J shed 4 bases, with 17 bases lying between them. The CDR3 loop is CASSESIPQDRETQYF. The CDR3 nucleotides read TGTGCCAGCAGTGAAAGTATACCGCAAGACCGAGAGACCCAGTACTTC.

This sequence joins TRBV10-3 and TRBJ2-7; TRBD1 matches at 7 bases. J lost 2 bases, V lost 7 bases, and 8 bases had no gene match. CDR1 is ENHRY, CDR2 SYGVKD, per germline. This CDR3 contains 14 residues. The CDR3 bases are TGTGCCATCACCAGACAGGGAACCCCCTACGAGCAGTACTTC. This encodes CAITRQGTPYEQYF.

V usage is TRBV10-3 and J usage is TRBJ2-2, with 7 bases that match TRBD1. The CDR3 length is 15 residues. V trimming: 5 bases; J trimming: 6 bases; junction bases outside the gene matches: 9. Germline V gives CDR1 ENHRY, CDR2 SYGVKD. The CDR3 here is CAISSGTEGAGELFF. The CDR3 DNA reads as TGTGCCATCAGTTCCGGGACAGAGGGTGCCGGGGAGCTGTTTTTT.

CDR3 sequence: CASSVGGGPRNTQYF. The CDR3 DNA reads TGTGCCAGCAGCGTCGGGGGAGGGCCCCGGAATACGCAGTATTTT. The rearrangement uses TRBV9 and TRBJ2-3, with 7 bases that match TRBD2. After removal of 2 bases from V and 7 bases from J, the junction contained 10 bases not matched to a gene. Germline CDR1 reads SGDLS; CDR2 reads YYNGEE. This CDR3 has 15 residues. Full variable domain (outside the CDR3, taken from reference TRBV9 and TRBJ2-3): DSGVTQTPKHLITATGQRVTLRCSPRSGDLSVYWYQQSLDQGLQFLIQYYNGEERAKGNILERFSAQQFPDLHSELNLSSLELGDSALYFCASSVGGGPRNTQYFGPGTRLTVL.